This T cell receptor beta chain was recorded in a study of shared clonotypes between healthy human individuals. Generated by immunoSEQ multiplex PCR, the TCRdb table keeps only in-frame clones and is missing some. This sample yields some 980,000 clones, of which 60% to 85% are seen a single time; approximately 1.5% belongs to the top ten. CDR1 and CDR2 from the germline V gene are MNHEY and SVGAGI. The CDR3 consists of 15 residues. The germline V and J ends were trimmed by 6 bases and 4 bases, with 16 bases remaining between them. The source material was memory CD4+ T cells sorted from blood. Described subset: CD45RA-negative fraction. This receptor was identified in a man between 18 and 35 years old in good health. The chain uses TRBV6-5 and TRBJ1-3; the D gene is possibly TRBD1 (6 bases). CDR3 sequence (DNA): TGTGCCAGCAGGAGAGCAGGGGCTTGGGGAAACACCATATATTTT. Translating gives CASRRAGAWGNTIYF.